What follows is one T cell receptor beta chain and its context. What antigen it recognizes has not been identified. Base qualities are not at hand, and no much larger clone is one base apart. The method was the immunoSEQ multiplex PCR assay. For the multiplex PCR, a mixture combining 60 forward primers for TCR Vbeta segments and 13 reverse primers for TCR Jbeta segments was used. Amplification of the CDR3 region of rearranged TCR beta genes was performed with a multiplex PCR assay on genomic DNA. Amplified TCR beta libraries were sequenced as 87-base-pair reads on the Illumina HiSeq System. On the study's bioinformatics: A later analysis counted about 80 million unique TCR beta chains across the 550 to 700 repertoires, and around 9.9 million of these chains were shared by at least two donors. Raw reads were error-corrected and collapsed into unique sequences with a nearest-neighbor algorithm that merged closely related sequences to remove PCR and sequencing errors. Alignment of CDR3 sequences to IMGT reference sequences was used to assign V, D and J gene segments. For a sequence to be retained, a match of at least six nucleotides to both a V gene segment and a J gene segment was required. A rearrangement was called productive if the CDR3 had no stop codons and remained in frame with V and J, and every other rearrangement was called non-productive. CDR3 was defined according to IMGT convention as the region running from the second conserved V-encoded cysteine to the conserved J-encoded phenylalanine. Sequences without an unambiguous match to a single V gene segment were excluded from the earlier analysis of several hundred of the donors. An earlier analysis of some 610 of the donors called V segments functional above 56.7% productive rearrangements and segregating when the between-donor standard deviation exceeded 5%. A statistical classification framework was built to diagnose cytomegalovirus status from the catalog of TCR beta chain sequences. A later analysis assigned V and J genes by comparing TCR nucleotide sequences with IMGT/GENE-DB human TR gene sequences. Using the TCRdist pipeline, a later analysis assigned CDR3 sequences along with most-parsimonious VDJ recombination scenarios. In a later analysis, every TCR beta chain was defined by the combination of its CDR3 amino acid sequence and its V-gene family, and reads without a unique V-gene family were dropped. As a way to deal with suspected cross-contamination and a sequencing artifact, a later analysis dropped 500 to 700 nucleotide sequences that were highly shared and had low generation probability. A later analysis calculated a clonal expansion index for each public chain from normalized within-repertoire ranks of inferred template counts. In a later analysis, generation probabilities were computed with a VDJ recombination model fitted to out-of-frame rearrangements, and the resulting probabilities were checked against IGoR. A later analysis scored TCR-TCR, TCR-HLA and TCR-CMV co-occurrence with hypergeometric tests, applying a repertoire-size bias correction to TCR pairs. False discovery rates were estimated in a later analysis by permuting HLA or CMV assignments 20 times. In a later analysis, co-occurring TCRs were grouped using DBSCAN, and TCRdist sequence similarity was added for clustering within HLA-allele-positive subsets. Repertoires with fewer than 30,000 or more than 120,000 public chains, plus five repertoires with anomalous nucleotide sharing, were excluded from co-occurrence clustering. Not all clones reach the TCRdb copy of this immuneACCESS table, which keeps in-frame sequences only. Checked studies attribute under half of the gap to unresolved V genes and leave the rest unexplained. V and J calls and clone size are given by that table; D and trimming were obtained from the DNA. The sample table contains 100,000 to 120,000 clones; only one count was recorded for roughly 86% of them. The top ten clones comprise about 1.8% of the sample.

This sample is part of a study of cytomegalovirus exposure and HLA in healthy donors listed by TCRdb under 2017. Turning to the overall study: According to an earlier analysis of 587 of the donors, some 180 million T cells yielded roughly 100 million unique TCR beta sequences and 250 to 350 Gb of sequence data. An early release that covered about 640 HLA-typed donors contained about 300 gigabases of sequencing data and around 85 million unique TCR sequences. The genetic ancestry cluster associated with self-reported Caucasian donors included 81% of the 398 genotyped donors. The study aimed to test whether cataloging public T cell receptors could reveal signatures of past pathogen exposure. The study used immunosequencing to profile the T cell repertoires of about 670 subjects and linked those repertoires to cytomegalovirus serostatus. A separate validation cohort of 100 to 150 different subjects was used in addition to the roughly 620-subject first cohort. High-throughput TCR immunosequencing, statistical association of individual TCRs with disease status, and machine learning were combined to predict cytomegalovirus infection status. A later analysis re-analyzed previously published TCR beta repertoires from 550 to 700 donors and added high-resolution HLA genotyping to study TCR occurrence patterns. In the later analysis, no new phenotypic data were used to find candidate immune exposures; instead, reliance was placed on TCR beta sequences and their occurrence across donors. An earlier analysis of 587 of the donors used high-throughput TCR beta sequencing to judge whether each TCR beta V gene segment behaved as functional or pseudogenic. Donor age, sex, ethnicity and CMV serostatus were compiled alongside the repertoire data. Genome-wide SNP genotypes for about 65% of the 666 donors were used in a later genetic analysis, which treated that subset as a discovery cohort. Every discovery cohort repertoire had been produced on one sequencing platform. HLA typing included class I and class II loci at four-digit resolution. Typing coverage varied by locus: roughly 620-640 donors for A, B, C, DRB1 and DQB1; roughly 510 for DQA1; approximately 610 for DPA1; under 490 for DPB1. A handful of DR-DQ haplotypes were handled as single units for association and clustering because linkage in the cohort was strong. Among about 370 genotyped donors of the cohort, an average of about 220,000 unique TCR beta nucleotide sequences was sequenced per donor, of which 15% to 20% were non-productive.

The cohort consisted of 600 to 700 healthy bone marrow donors. Cohort members were all nominally healthy when sampled, although unrecorded immune exposures were likely present. The donor was CMV seronegative and was included in the group of a few hundred seronegative cohort members. A peripheral blood sample was collected from each donor, and TCR beta sequencing was performed on peripheral blood mononuclear cells. Genomic DNA was extracted from the blood cell samples with the Qiagen DNeasy Blood Extraction Kit. Reading from cysteine to phenylalanine, the CDR3 counts 14 amino acids. Solely the CDR3 DNA is kept, with 42 bases framed from the first base. The CDR1 and CDR2 encoded by the germline V gene are ENHRY and SYGVKD. The trim is 10 bases for V and 0 bases for J, with a gap of 13 bases between the germline ends. Results the study describes overall, beyond this receptor: An association between a missense DCLRE1C variant and V-gene and J-gene trimming of TCR beta chains was found in a later genetic analysis and replicated in an independent cohort. In an earlier analysis of fewer than 700 of the donors, most TCR beta V segments appeared in productive rearrangements about 87% or about 30% of the time, broadly matching IMGT annotations. A cluster of highly shared sequence variants was judged likely to be a technical artifact of the sequencing pipeline. In a later analysis, several top co-occurrence clusters were reported to appear linked to parvovirus B19, influenza, CMV and Epstein-Barr virus. Because HLA typing was missing for some donors at each locus, association tests included only the typed subset. A later analysis found that TCR association rates varied across HLA loci, with DRB1 alleles showing the most associated TCRs and HLA-C alleles the fewest. Some 16 rarely observed V segments, including chromosome 9 orphons, were excluded from the earlier analysis of about 500 of the donors because counts were too low. A total of around 150 TCR beta chains were listed by the study as associated with cytomegalovirus. In this cohort, only TCR beta chains were sequenced, and detectable features were limited by the absence of alpha or paired-chain data. Compared with equally common non-associated chains, HLA-associated TCR beta chains in a later analysis were more clonally expanded and had lower generation probabilities. Most CMV-associated TCR beta chains appeared to be HLA-restricted in a later analysis, and the HLA associations seemed to be driven largely by CMV exposure. Some IMGT-functional V segments, including TRBV6-2 and TRBV6-3, could not be distinguished by the 87-base-pair reads and were therefore excluded. In vitro tests confirmed that a few of the cytomegalovirus-associated TCR beta chains recognize cytomegalovirus antigens. For the cohort, immune exposure information was limited to CMV serostatus. Correlated functional status among segregating V segments might be attributable to linkage disequilibrium, but an unknown experimental factor could not be ruled out. A later analysis associated 17,000 or so TCR beta sequences with specific HLA alleles at a false discovery rate of 0.05. Sequencing depth was assumed to be roughly uniform across donors in the presence/absence analyses, though that assumption may not hold. A further reported finding was that TCR beta sequences accurately predicted the HLA-A and HLA-B alleles for most subjects in the first cohort. The classifier was reported to diagnose cytomegalovirus status with high specificity and sensitivity in both the original cohort and the validation cohort. Strong co-occurrence of HLA alleles, especially DR and DQ, made assigning TCR associations to individual alleles difficult. Most TCR sequences were observed very rarely across donors, whereas some public TCRs were present in many individuals. A later genetic analysis reported fewer N-insertions in productive TCRs among donors in an Asian-associated ancestry cluster than the roughly 700-donor mean. It was suggested by the authors that the approach could potentially be generalized to other disease states and immunological phenotypes.

The sequence links TRBV10-3 to TRBJ1-5; the D region possibly corresponds to TRBD1 (5 bases align). Sequencing was performed on PBMCs. The sequence came from a man aged 35 to 55 in good health and CMV-seronegative. The CDR3: CATSTDYSNQPQHF. The nucleotide sequence is TGTGCCACCTCGACAGATTATAGCAATCAGCCCCAGCATTTT.